The 6 T cell receptor beta chains in this list originate from one sample, sequenced in a study of spatial heterogeneity in lung cancer. Antigen specificity for these receptors is unknown. TCRdb reprocessed the 5' RACE reads with MiXCR, giving one entry per CDR3 protein. Among about 17,000 distinct CDR3 sequences listed, 5% to 8% were seen once. Whole-study findings and limits: The study found that expanded intratumoral alpha and beta TCR counts tracked tumor mutation counts.

Time point given: sample taken at primary tumor resection. The sequencing here drew on lung tumor tissue, taken at surgery. The receptor set was obtained from a male donor with early-stage non-small cell lung cancer.

This clonotype was picked up many times. This beta chain is off target for a library built for alpha chains, so its abundance means little. The chain couples TRBV6-1 to TRBJ2-7, with D possibly TRBD2 on 6 matching bases. CDR1 is MNHNS, CDR2 SASEGT, per germline. V lost 5 bases to trimming and J lost 2 bases, with 13 bases between them. CDR3 length: 14 amino acids. This CDR3 is CASSPRRLAYEQYF. CDR3 bases: TGTGCCAGCAGTCCAAGGAGACTAGCCTACGAGCAGTACTTC.

This clonotype was counted at least ten times. This beta chain slipped into a library made for alpha chains as a stray read, so its size is not meaningful. The chain combines TRBV7-8 with TRBJ2-1; 10 nucleotides agree with TRBD1. Germline V gene lookup returns CDR1 SGHVS and CDR2 FQNEAQ. The V gene end was trimmed by 4 bases and the J gene end by 7 bases; junction bases not matched to a gene: 10. This CDR3 spans 16 amino acids. The DNA of the CDR3 is TGTGCCAGCAGCTCGCCGGGACAGGGGTATATGAATGAGCAGTTCTTC. Translated, it gives CASSSPGQGYMNEQFF.

Regarding this clonotype: This beta chain is a stray read from a library made for alpha chains; its abundance is not meaningful. V is TRBV7-8 and J is TRBJ2-5; 10 bases are shared with TRBD2. CDR1 is SGHVS and CDR2 is FQNEAQ in the germline V gene. The CDR3 is 14 residues long. Trimming cost V 5 bases and J 5 bases; bases outside gene matches: 5. In nucleotides, the CDR3 is TGTGCCAGCAGCCAAGGGACTAGCGTCGAGACCCAGTACTTC. It codes for CASSQGTSVETQYF.

This clonotype was seen ten or more times. This beta chain represents an off-target read in a library built for alpha chains; its size is of limited meaning. The chain is built from TRBV20-1 and TRBJ2-1; D possibly uses TRBD1 or TRBD2 (6 bases each). Germline V gene sequence: CDR1 DFQATT, CDR2 SNEGSKA (reference sequence). V lost 1 base and J 8 bases, leaving 15 bases between the germline ends. The length of the CDR3 is 14 residues. The CDR3 sequence is CSARGRGSGHEQFF. CDR3 sequence (DNA): TGCAGTGCTAGAGGAAGGGGGAGCGGGCATGAGCAGTTCTTC.

This clonotype was found many times. This beta chain slipped into a library made for alpha chains as a stray read, so its size is not meaningful. The J gene is TRBJ2-7, the V gene TRBV5-5; possibly TRBD1 or TRBD2 for D (5 bases each). Trimming took 4 bases from V and 3 from J, leaving 17 bases between them. The CDR3 sequence is 15 residues long. In germline, CDR1 is SGHKS, CDR2 YYEKEE (reference sequence). As DNA, the CDR3 is TGTGCCAGCAGCCCCTGGGTGGGGACGGTCTACGAGCAGTACTTC. It translates to CASSPWVGTVYEQYF.

In its sample, this clonotype was seen many times. The library was prepared for alpha chains; this beta chain is a stray read, so its frequency means little. The chain employs TRBV19 and TRBJ1-6; 9 nucleotides line up with TRBD1. Germline CDR1 and CDR2: LNHDA and SQIVND (reference sequence). V dropped 8 bases and J dropped 1; count of bases not matched to a gene: 3. The CDR3 extends over 15 amino acids. CDR3: CASRDRGSYNSPLHF. CDR3 coding DNA: TGTGCCAGTCGAGACAGGGGGTCCTATAATTCACCCCTCCACTTT.